Shown below are 29 T cell receptor beta chains from a single sample sequenced in a study of cytomegalovirus exposure and HLA in healthy donors. Profiling relied on immunoSEQ multiplex PCR, and the TCRdb table lists in-frame clones only, not all of them. In the table there are about 220,000 clones, about 90% of which are singletons. Source material: PBMCs. These receptors were obtained from a young woman in good health and CMV-seronegative.

The chain has TRBV7-2 and TRBJ2-7; D not resolved. CDR3 size: 14 residues. Per germline, CDR1 SGHTA and CDR2 FQGNSA. The V and J ends lost 4 bases and 7 bases respectively, with 17 bases between them. CDR3 sequence (DNA): TGTGCCAGCAGCTCTCAACCTTTTCTTCGGGAGCAGTACTTC. This gives the protein CASSSQPFLREQYF.

The chain couples TRBV28 to TRBJ2-7; 9 bases map to TRBD1. Germline values: CDR1 MDHEN, CDR2 SYDVKM. The CDR3 covers 13 residues. After removal of 6 bases from V and 7 bases from J, the junction contained 7 bases not matched to a gene. The CDR3, as DNA: TGTGCCAGCAGGGCACAGGGGGCGGCGGAGCAGTACTTC. The encoded protein is CASRAQGAAEQYF.

The CDR3: CASSKTRLNTGELFF. The CDR3 bases are TGTGCCAGCAGCAAGACTAGGCTCAACACCGGGGAGCTGTTTTTT. The chain couples TRBV11-2 to TRBJ2-2, with TRBD2 as a possible D gene (6 bases). The germline V and J ends were trimmed by 5 bases and 2 bases, with 12 bases remaining between them. This CDR3 contains 15 residues. Per the germline V gene, CDR1 is SGHAT and CDR2 is FQNNGV. The full variable domain, in which reference TRBV11-2 and TRBJ2-2 provide the parts outside the CDR3, is EAGVAQSPRYKIIEKRQSVAFWCNPISGHATLYWYQQILGQGPKLLIQFQNNGVVDDSQLPKDRFSAERLKGVDSTLKIQPAKLEDSAVYLCASSKTRLNTGELFFGEGSRLTVL.

This clone has a handful of counts. The J gene is TRBJ1-5, the V gene TRBV10-2, with TRBD1 matching 7 bases. The J segment lost 2 bases and the V segment lost 1 base, leaving 5 bases of the junction unmatched. The CDR3 extends over 16 amino acids. Germline loops: CDR1 WSHSY, CDR2 SAAADI. The CDR3 DNA reads TGCGCCAGCAGTGAGTGGCGTGACAGGGGCAATCAGCCCCAGCATTTT. It codes for CASSEWRDRGNQPQHF.

J is TRBJ1-2 and V is TRBV6-1, with TRBD1 matching over 12 bases. Per the germline V gene, CDR1 is MNHNS and CDR2 is SASEGT. The CDR3 is 14 amino acids. V lost 4 bases and J lost 6; bases outside the gene matches: 3. DNA for the CDR3: TGTGCCAGCAGTGCCCGGGACAGGGGGCATGGCTACACCTTC. It yields the protein CASSARDRGHGYTF.

The table lists this clone with many counts. The rearrangement uses TRBV11-3 and TRBJ1-1; 9 positions match TRBD1. The germline CDR1 and CDR2 sequences are SGHNT and YENEEA. Unmatched junction bases numbered 7, after V lost 5 bases and J lost 3 bases. CDR3 length equals 15 residues. The CDR3 bases are TGTGCCAGCAGCGCGGGACAGGGAGAGGACACTGAAGCTTTCTTT. This gives the protein CASSAGQGEDTEAFF.

The V gene is TRBV19, the J gene TRBJ1-1, with D tentatively TRBD1 (5 bases). The germline V gene has CDR1 LNHDA and CDR2 SQIVND (reference sequence). This CDR3 spans 14 amino acids. Trimming took 5 bases from V and 5 from J, leaving 15 bases between them. This chain's CDR3 is CASSEDPGGTEAFF. The DNA of the CDR3 is TGTGCCAGTAGTGAAGACCCCGGGGGGACTGAAGCTTTCTTT.

The chain combines TRBV7-9 with TRBJ1-6, with D perhaps matching TRBD1 (6 bases). Trimming took 8 bases from V and 7 from J, leaving 12 bases between them. The CDR3 length is 13 residues. The V gene's germline CDR1 is SEHNR and CDR2 FQNEAQ (reference sequence). CDR3 bases: TGTGCCAGCCAGAGACAGGAAAATTCACCCCTCCACTTT. It yields the protein CASQRQENSPLHF.

The chain carries TRBV5-6 and TRBJ1-3, with D tentatively TRBD1 (6 bases). CDR1 is SGHDT and CDR2 is YYEEEE in the germline V gene. The germline V and J ends were trimmed by 6 bases and 0 bases, with 13 bases remaining between them. The CDR3 has 15 residues. CDR3 region: CASNGQLNSGNTIYF. In DNA, the CDR3 is TGTGCCAGCAACGGACAGCTCAACTCTGGAAACACCATATATTTT.

This clone occurred once. This rearrangement joins TRBV19 to TRBJ2-7; possible D gene TRBD2, 6 bases. Germline CDR1 is LNHDA and CDR2 is SQIVND (reference sequence). CDR3 size: 14 residues. Trimming took 4 bases from V and 0 from J, leaving 10 bases between them. The CDR3 DNA reads TGTGCCAGTAGTAGCGGGGCTCACTCCTACGAGCAGTACTTC. Translation gives CASSSGAHSYEQYF.

This chain uses TRBV4-1 with TRBJ2-1, with TRBD2 matching 10 bases. Germline values: CDR1 MGHRA, CDR2 YSYEKL. Trimming removed 7 bases from V and 3 bases from J; junction bases left unmatched: 9. There are 16 residues in the CDR3. The CDR3 nucleotides are TGCGCCAGCAATAAGGCTAGCGGGAGTGACTACAATGAGCAGTTCTTC. It codes for CASNKASGSDYNEQFF.

V usage is TRBV2 and J usage is TRBJ2-5; D perhaps matches TRBD2 (7 bases). Germline V gene lookup returns CDR1 SNHLY and CDR2 FYNNEI. V was clipped by 10 bases and J by 1 base, with 10 bases between them. The CDR3 contains 12 residues. CDR3 nucleotide sequence: TGTGCCACGGGGGGCGGCCAAGAGACCCAGTACTTC. Translating gives CATGGGQETQYF.

The chain employs TRBV14 and TRBJ2-1; 7 nucleotides align to TRBD2. The germline gives CDR1 SGHDN, CDR2 FVKESK. The CDR3 consists of 18 residues. The V segment lost 2 bases and the J segment 1 base; nucleotides outside the gene matches: 11. The DNA of the CDR3 is TGTGCCAGCAGCCAAACCAGGACTCGGACTAGTTCCTACAATGAGCAGTTCTTC. Translating it yields CASSQTRTRTSSYNEQFF. Full variable domain (outside the CDR3, taken from reference TRBV14 and TRBJ2-1): EAGVTQFPSHSVIEKGQTVTLRCDPISGHDNLYWYRRVMGKEIKFLLHFVKESKQDESGMPNNRFLAERTGGTYSTLKVQPAELEDSGVYFCASSQTRTRTSSYNEQFFGPGTRLTVL.

The chain recombines TRBV5-1 with TRBJ1-1, with TRBD1 as a possible D gene (5 bases). Germline lookup yields CDR1 SGHRS and CDR2 YFSETQ. The CDR3 length is 17 residues. The germline V and J ends were trimmed by 2 bases and 1 base, with 18 bases remaining between them. The CDR3 DNA is TGCGCCAGCAGCTTTGGAATCGCGGGACCGGCGAACACTGAAGCTTTCTTT. This sequence encodes CASSFGIAGPANTEAFF.

This chain links TRBV19 with TRBJ1-1; D remains ambiguous. This CDR3 is 14 amino acids long. CDR1 and CDR2 from the germline V gene are LNHDA and SQIVND (reference sequence). V was cut by 5 bases and J by 0 bases, with 10 bases left in between. This chain's CDR3 is CASSGQAMNTEAFF. CDR3 coding DNA: TGTGCCAGTAGTGGCCAGGCGATGAACACTGAAGCTTTCTTT.

This chain joins TRBV30 and TRBJ2-7, with D perhaps TRBD2 (5 bases). Germline assignment: CDR1 GTSNPN and CDR2 SVGIG (reference sequence). The CDR3 runs to 15 residues. Trimming removed 6 bases at V and 0 bases at J, with 18 bases between. CDR3 nucleotide sequence: TGTGCCTGCCACTCCCCCCTACGGGGCTCCTACGAGCAGTACTTC. Residues: CACHSPLRGSYEQYF.

This clone was observed once. The rearrangement links TRBV5-4 to TRBJ2-1; tentative D call: TRBD1 (6 bases). This CDR3 has 13 amino acids. CDR1 and CDR2 (germline): SGHNT, YYREEE (reference sequence). Trimming shortened V by 6 bases and J by 5 bases, and 12 bases separated the two germline ends. The chain's CDR3 is CASTGTTNNEQFF. In DNA, the CDR3 is TGTGCCAGCACCGGGACAACAAACAATGAGCAGTTCTTC.

The V call is TRBV10-2, the J call TRBJ2-1; D may be TRBD2 (6 bases). The CDR3 contains 16 residues. Germline-derived CDR1 and CDR2 are WSHSY and SAAADI. V was pared by 6 bases and J by 7 bases, with 22 bases between. The CDR3, as DNA: TGCGCCAGCAGGCGACCTGGGACTGCCAAGACGAATGAGCAGTTCTTC. Protein sequence: CASRRPGTAKTNEQFF.

The V gene is TRBV5-4, the J gene TRBJ2-3; D perhaps matches TRBD2 (6 bases). Germline V gene data show CDR1 as SGHNT and CDR2 as YYREEE (reference sequence). This CDR3 spans 14 amino acids. V shed 5 bases and J shed 4 bases, with 14 bases lying between them. CDR3 DNA: TGTGCCAGCAGTATTCGACTAGGATCAGATACGCAGTATTTT. It is translated as CASSIRLGSDTQYF.

The chain links TRBV9 to TRBJ1-2, with 7 bases fitting TRBD1. The CDR3 covers 13 residues. V shed 5 bases and J 8 bases; nucleotides not matched to a gene: 9. Germline CDR1 is SGDLS and CDR2 is YYNGEE. CDR3 DNA: TGTGCCAGCAGTGAAGAGGGGGCCTGGGGCTACACCTTC. It specifies CASSEEGAWGYTF.

The chain carries TRBV7-9 and TRBJ2-7, with TRBD2 matching over 10 bases. The CDR3 contains 15 residues. Per the germline V gene, CDR1 is SEHNR and CDR2 is FQNEAQ (reference sequence). Trimming cost V 5 bases and J 5 bases; bases outside gene matches: 9. CDR3 sequence (DNA): TGTGCCAGCAGCCCCCTGAGCGGGAGGGTTAACGAGCAGTACTTC. It codes for CASSPLSGRVNEQYF.

The chain employs TRBV4-1 and TRBJ1-2, with D unresolved. The ends were cut back, 0 bases at V and 4 bases at J, with 6 bases in the middle. Germline-derived CDR1 and CDR2 are MGHRA and YSYEKL. The CDR3 consists of 13 residues. The CDR3 is CASSQDGIYGYTF. The CDR3 DNA follows: TGCGCCAGCAGCCAAGATGGCATCTATGGCTACACCTTC.

The gene calls are TRBV18 and TRBJ1-4; D is uncertain. Looked up from germline, CDR1 is KGHSH and CDR2 is LQKENI. The CDR3 totals 16 residues. V was shortened by 2 bases and J by 0 bases, with 10 bases between the two germline ends. The CDR3 DNA reads TGTGCCAGCTCACCATCCGGCCAGGCAACTAATGAAAAACTGTTTTTT. This encodes CASSPSGQATNEKLFF.

The chain has TRBV15 and TRBJ2-3; TRBD1 matches 8 bases. J gave up 4 bases and V 3 bases, and 6 bases lay outside the gene matches. The CDR3 spans 15 residues. CDR1 and CDR2 (germline): LNHNV, YYDKDF (reference sequence). As DNA, the CDR3 is TGTGCCACCAGCAGTCACGGACAGGGAGCAGATACGCAGTATTTT. This translates into CATSSHGQGADTQYF.

V gene TRBV19 combines with J gene TRBJ1-1; 8 positions agree with TRBD1. This CDR3 has 13 residues. With V trimmed by 7 bases and J by 5 bases, 6 bases remained unmatched. In germline, CDR1 is LNHDA, CDR2 SQIVND (reference sequence). The CDR3 DNA is TGTGCCAGTAAGCCCAGGGGGCCTACTGAAGCTTTCTTT. It codes for CASKPRGPTEAFF.

The gene calls are TRBV7-9 and TRBJ2-1, with D unclear. The CDR3 runs 18 residues. The germline V gene encodes CDR1 SEHNR and CDR2 FQNEAQ (reference sequence). Trimming removed 1 base at V and 0 bases at J, with 16 bases between. The DNA for the CDR3 is TGTGCCAGCAGCTTAGTCTCCAGCGAAAAGAGCTCCTACAATGAGCAGTTCTTC. Amino acid sequence: CASSLVSSEKSSYNEQFF.

The genes are TRBV4-1 and TRBJ2-7, with 12 bases aligning to TRBD2. Germline assignment: CDR1 MGHRA and CDR2 YSYEKL. This CDR3 region has 17 residues. The junction had 7 bases not matched to a gene; V was cut back by 1 base and J by 3 bases. The CDR3 is CASSQGGRTSGIYEQYF. In DNA, the CDR3 is TGCGCCAGCAGCCAAGGAGGGCGGACTAGCGGGATCTACGAGCAGTACTTC.

The rearrangement links TRBV7-6 to TRBJ2-7; tentative D call: TRBD1 (6 bases). The CDR3 totals 15 residues. Looked up from germline, CDR1 is SGHVS and CDR2 is FNYEAQ. V was pared by 5 bases and J by 3 bases, with 17 bases between. The CDR3 loop reads CASSQGGDQIYEQYF. The CDR3 nucleotides are TGTGCCAGCAGCCAAGGGGGTGATCAAATCTACGAGCAGTACTTC.

This chain uses TRBV7-8 with TRBJ1-4; D is possibly TRBD1 (6 bases). Germline assignment: CDR1 SGHVS and CDR2 FQNEAQ. The CDR3 has 14 residues. Trimming stripped 2 bases from V and 8 bases from J, with 12 bases between. DNA of the CDR3: TGTGCCAGCAGCTTAAGGACAGTGGGCGAAAAACTGTTTTTT. Its translation is CASSLRTVGEKLFF. Full variable domain (missing parts from reference TRBV7-8 and TRBJ1-4): GAGVSQSPRYKVAKRGQDVALRCDPISGHVSLFWYQQALGQGPEFLTYFQNEAQLDKSGLPSDRFFAERPEGSVSTLKIQRTQQEDSAVYLCASSLRTVGEKLFFGSGTQLSVL.